These 5 T cell receptor beta chains originate from one sample sequenced in a study of cytotoxic CD8 clonotypes in ibrutinib-treated CLL. Sequencing used immunoSEQ multiplex PCR; TCRdb keeps in-frame clones, though not all of them. The data contain 250,000 to 350,000 clones, 60% to 80% of them singletons. This specimen was PBMCs, taken at disease progression, from a patient treated with ibrutinib. The receptors were gathered from a human donor with chronic lymphocytic leukemia.

The chain joins TRBV27 to TRBJ2-2; 8 bases line up with TRBD2. This CDR3 has 15 amino acids. Germline V gene data show CDR1 as MNHEY and CDR2 as SMNVEV (reference sequence). The V segment lost 6 bases and the J segment 4 bases; nucleotides outside the gene matches: 7. The CDR3 loop is CASRTGTRGTGELFF. In DNA form, the CDR3 reads TGTGCCAGCAGAACCGGGACTAGGGGCACCGGGGAGCTGTTTTTT.

The genes are TRBV7-8 and TRBJ2-7; 7 bases are shared with TRBD1. Trimming cost V 3 bases and J 0 bases; bases outside gene matches: 5. The CDR3 is made up of 15 amino acids. Germline V CDR1 and CDR2: SGHVS, FQNEAQ. The CDR3 spells CASSFLDRNSYEQYF. The CDR3 DNA sequence: TGTGCCAGCAGCTTTTTGGACAGGAACTCCTACGAGCAGTACTTC.

V is TRBV19 and J is TRBJ1-2; D may be TRBD1 (5 bases). V was clipped by 4 bases and J by 3 bases, with 9 bases between them. In germline, CDR1 is LNHDA, CDR2 SQIVND (reference sequence). CDR3 length: 13 amino acids. CDR3 nucleotide sequence: TGTGCCAGTAGTAAAGGGGACTACTATGGCTACACCTTC. Residues: CASSKGDYYGYTF.

J is TRBJ2-1 and V is TRBV29-1; possible D gene TRBD1, 5 bases. Germline CDR1 reads SQVTM; CDR2 reads ANQGSEA. The CDR3 has 15 residues. Trimming took off 2 bases at V and 1 base at J, with 12 bases between the two ends. The DNA for the CDR3 is TGCAGCGTTGAACAGGGTTTTTTTTCCTACAATGAGCAGTTCTTC. Translating it yields CSVEQGFFSYNEQFF.

The rearrangement joins TRBV5-1 to TRBJ2-1, with D perhaps matching TRBD1 (6 bases). The CDR3 is made up of 15 amino acids. The V gene lost 3 bases and the J gene lost 3 bases, with 13 bases spanning the gap. Germline values: CDR1 SGHRS, CDR2 YFSETQ. The CDR3 loop reads CASSYGQFLYNEQFF. The DNA for the CDR3 is TGCGCCAGCAGCTACGGACAGTTCCTCTACAATGAGCAGTTCTTC.